This TCR beta chain originates from a study of human T cells and chemical hapten exposure. Study summary: Patch tests applied 0.01% DPC to the upper back, read at 6 days. The patient population, which was mostly female, had alopecia areata, totalis or universalis.

Time point indicated: pre-sensitization, week 0. Treatment described: therapeutic diphenylcyclopropenone sensitization with weekly scalp DPC. The authors' total RNA extraction used unfractionated whole blood. TCRdb recomputed calls from the RACE reads with MiXCR, one row per CDR3 protein. The data hold some 39,000 distinct CDR3 sequences, with 6.5% to 8% observed a single time. This clonotype was counted a few times. The V gene lost 3 bases and the J gene lost 7 bases, with 18 bases spanning the gap. Looked up from germline, CDR1 is DFQATT and CDR2 is SNEGSKA (reference sequence). The CDR3 totals 15 residues.

The receptor comes from a woman in her forties or fifties with alopecia areata. Some clones in this sample may be carry-over from other donors' samples. The rearrangement joins TRBV20-1 to TRBJ2-2; the D gene is possibly TRBD2 (6 bases). Sequenced material: whole blood, taken in connection with sensitization to the hapten diphenylcyclopropenone (DPC). CDR3 in amino acids: CSARRGMGEVGELFF. CDR3 nucleotides: TGCAGTGCTAGGCGCGGGATGGGCGAGGTCGGGGAGCTGTTTTTT.